This passage covers 22 T cell receptor beta chains from one sample sequenced in a study of control samples from healthy donors and cancer patients. TCRdb keeps only in-frame clones here, not all; method: immunoSEQ multiplex PCR. The sample holds about 44,000 clones, 65% to 80% seen once. The source material was formalin-fixed, paraffin-embedded tissue. These receptors were collected from a male donor with melanoma.

DNA for the CDR3: TGTGCCAGTAGTTCCCCGGGACAGGGGACCTACGAGCAGTACTTC. Encoded protein: CASSSPGQGTYEQYF. The chain is built from TRBV19 and TRBJ2-7, with 10 nucleotides matching TRBD1. Unmatched junction bases numbered 6, after V lost 5 bases and J lost 2 bases. The CDR3 length is 15 residues. Germline V lookup: CDR1 LNHDA, CDR2 SQIVND (reference sequence).

V and J are TRBV14 and TRBJ2-1; D is possibly TRBD1 or TRBD2 (5 bases each). Between the trimmed V and J ends, which lost 8 bases and 2 bases, there was a span of 25 bases. CDR3 length: 18 amino acids. Germline CDR1 reads SGHDN; CDR2 reads FVKESK. CDR3: CASEEERGAVYAYNEQFF. The CDR3 DNA is TGTGCCAGCGAGGAGGAGAGAGGGGCGGTTTACGCCTACAATGAGCAGTTCTTC.

In its sample, this clone was seen once. The chain carries TRBV11-2 and TRBJ1-2, with TRBD1 identical over 10 bases. The CDR3 has 15 residues. Germline loops: CDR1 SGHAT, CDR2 FQNNGV. V shed 5 bases and J 3 bases; nucleotides not matched to a gene: 6. CDR3 coding DNA: TGTGCCAGCAGCCCAAGGGACAGGGGAGACTATGGCTACACCTTC. It codes for CASSPRDRGDYGYTF.

The chain is built from TRBV4-1 and TRBJ2-7; D gene unclear. Trimming stripped 5 bases from V and 0 bases from J, with 8 bases between. The CDR3 totals 13 residues. Germline CDR1 reads MGHRA; CDR2 reads YSYEKL. In DNA form, the CDR3 reads TGCGCCAGCAGCGTCGAAAGCTCCTACGAGCAGTACTTC. This encodes CASSVESSYEQYF.

V gene TRBV28 combines with J gene TRBJ2-2; no clear D gene. The CDR3 contains 13 residues. The V gene's germline CDR1 is MDHEN and CDR2 SYDVKM. V lost 7 bases, J lost 1 base, and 7 bases lay in between. In DNA, the CDR3 is TGTGCCAGCATTTCATTGAACACCGGGGAGCTGTTTTTT. Translated: CASISLNTGELFF. Variable domain in full (rest from reference TRBV28 and TRBJ2-2): DVKVTQSSRYLVKRTGEKVFLECVQDMDHENMFWYRQDPGLGLRLIYFSYDVKMKEKGDIPEGYSVSREKKERFSLILESASTNQTSMYLCASISLNTGELFFGEGSRLTVL.

The V and J genes are TRBV11-3 and TRBJ2-1; D not resolved. Germline V gene lookup returns CDR1 SGHNT and CDR2 YENEEA. The germline V and J ends were trimmed by 5 bases and 0 bases, with 26 bases remaining between them. This CDR3 region has 20 residues. The CDR3 sequence is CASSPGREARPWSSYNEQFF. CDR3 bases: TGTGCCAGCAGCCCCGGCCGCGAGGCTCGGCCTTGGAGCTCCTACAATGAGCAGTTCTTC.

CDR3 loop: CASSLDTTGFREQFF. In DNA form, the CDR3 reads TGTGCCAGCAGCTTAGATACAACTGGATTCCGTGAGCAGTTCTTC. V gene TRBV7-2 combines with J gene TRBJ2-1, with D hard to call. The length of the CDR3 is 15 residues. Germline CDR1 is SGHTA and CDR2 is FQGNSA. Deletions cut 1 base from V and 9 bases from J, with 16 bases between.

This chain uses TRBV4-2 with TRBJ2-6; D not certain. The CDR3 spans 16 residues. Germline lookup yields CDR1 LGHNA and CDR2 YNFKEQ. V lost 0 bases, J lost 2 bases, and 8 bases lay in between. Written as DNA, the CDR3 is TGTGCCAGCAGCCAAGATACGCAGGCTGGGGCCAACGTCCTGACTTTC. Protein: CASSQDTQAGANVLTF.

The chain employs TRBV9 and TRBJ2-2, with D possibly TRBD2 on 6 matching bases. The CDR3 covers 14 residues. Germline CDR1 is SGDLS and CDR2 is YYNGEE. V gave up 6 bases and J gave up 6 bases, with 15 bases separating them. As DNA, the CDR3 is TGTGCCAGCACGGACGGGAGAATATCCGGGGAGCTGTTTTTT. Translation gives CASTDGRISGELFF.

This chain joins TRBV6-6 and TRBJ1-5; a weak D match, TRBD1 (5 bases). Per germline, CDR1 MNHNY and CDR2 SVGAGI (reference sequence). Between the trimmed V and J ends, which lost 2 bases and 2 bases, there was a span of 7 bases. CDR3 length equals 14 residues. The CDR3 coding sequence is TGTGCCAGCAGTTACGAAGGGGGCAATCAGCCCCAGCATTTT. Encoded protein: CASSYEGGNQPQHF.

This chain uses TRBV14 with TRBJ2-7, with D perhaps assigned TRBD1 or TRBD2 (5 bases each). Trimming removed 4 bases from V and 4 bases from J, with 17 bases in between. Germline V lookup: CDR1 SGHDN, CDR2 FVKESK. The length of the CDR3 is 15 residues. This CDR3 reads CASSPAGTLGYEQYF. CDR3 bases: TGTGCCAGCAGCCCAGCCGGGACCCTAGGGTACGAGCAGTACTTC.

This clone was counted only a few times. This chain joins TRBV25-1 and TRBJ2-2; the match to TRBD2 covers 8 bases. Per the germline V gene, CDR1 is MGHDK and CDR2 is SYGVNS. The ends lost 8 bases at V and 5 bases at J; junction bases unmatched: 13. This CDR3 comprises 16 residues. The CDR3 sequence is CASEPTSGGPTGELFF. CDR3 bases: TGTGCCAGCGAGCCAACTTCGGGAGGGCCAACCGGGGAGCTGTTTTTT.

This chain joins TRBV7-2 and TRBJ2-1; 9 positions agree with TRBD1. V lost 5 bases to trimming and J lost 3 bases; unmatched junction nucleotides: 2. Germline CDR1 and CDR2: SGHTA and FQGNSA. CDR3 length equals 14 residues. The CDR3 sequence: CASSRDRDYNEQFF. The CDR3 DNA reads TGTGCCAGCAGCCGGGACAGGGACTACAATGAGCAGTTCTTC.

This sequence joins TRBV12-3 or TRBV12-4 and TRBJ2-1, with D possibly TRBD2 on 5 matching bases. V dropped 2 bases and J dropped 7 bases, with 9 bases sitting between them. The CDR3 is made up of 13 amino acids. The CDR3 protein is CASSLKAVNEQFF. The CDR3 bases are TGTGCCAGCAGTTTAAAAGCGGTTAATGAGCAGTTCTTC.

The gene calls are TRBV18 and TRBJ1-5; 9 bases are shared with TRBD1. The CDR3 has 14 residues. Trimming at V came to 2 bases and at J to 4 bases, leaving 0 bases not matched to a gene. The germline V gene has CDR1 KGHSH and CDR2 LQKENI. The CDR3 loop reads CASSPGTGNQPQHF. CDR3 bases: TGTGCCAGCTCACCAGGGACAGGGAATCAGCCCCAGCATTTT.

The chain employs TRBV19 and TRBJ1-2, with 9 positions matching TRBD1. CDR3 size: 14 residues. Looked up from germline, CDR1 is LNHDA and CDR2 is SQIVND (reference sequence). Losses at the gene ends were 4 bases for V and 4 bases for J; bases not matched to a gene: 4. CDR3 amino acids: CASSRGQGAYGYTF. In DNA form, the CDR3 reads TGTGCCAGTAGTAGGGGACAGGGAGCCTATGGCTACACCTTC.

The rearrangement uses TRBV6-5 and TRBJ2-7; 8 bases fit TRBD2. This CDR3 spans 14 amino acids. CDR1 and CDR2 from the germline V gene are MNHEY and SVGAGI. V was pared by 11 bases and J by 6 bases, with 15 bases of the junction left unmatched. The CDR3 DNA reads TGTGCCGCCAAGACGCTAGCGGGTGGTAGCGAGCAGTACTTC. This codes for CAAKTLAGGSEQYF.

This clone was seen a few times. This chain connects TRBV28 to TRBJ1-5, with a tentative D call TRBD1 (6 bases). In germline, CDR1 is MDHEN, CDR2 SYDVKM. Between the trimmed V and J ends, which lost 6 bases and 4 bases, there was a span of 7 bases. The length of the CDR3 is 12 residues. The CDR3 loop is CASRTGNQPQHF. The CDR3 DNA reads TGTGCCAGCAGGACAGGAAATCAGCCCCAGCATTTT. Using reference TRBV28 and TRBJ1-5 for the parts outside the CDR3, the full variable domain is DVKVTQSSRYLVKRTGEKVFLECVQDMDHENMFWYRQDPGLGLRLIYFSYDVKMKEKGDIPEGYSVSREKKERFSLILESASTNQTSMYLCASRTGNQPQHFGDGTRLSIL.

In DNA, the CDR3 is TGTGCCACCGGGACAGGGTTTTTTCCCCTCCACTTT. Its translation is CATGTGFFPLHF. This sequence joins TRBV24-1 and TRBJ1-6; TRBD1 agrees at 9 bases. With V trimmed by 9 bases and J by 13 bases, 6 bases remained unmatched. The CDR3 covers 12 residues. Germline V gene sequence: CDR1 KGHDR, CDR2 SFDVKD.

With respect to this clone: One junction end does not reproduce the germline sequence, and a read error may be involved. The chain has TRBV6-5 and TRBJ1-6; the D gene is possibly TRBD1 (5 bases). The CDR3 is 14 amino acids. Germline V CDR1 and CDR2: MNHEY, SVGAGI. CDR3 nucleotides: TGTGCCAGCAGCTACTCGGAGGGGAATTCACCCCTCCACTTT. Protein sequence: CASSYSEGNSPLHF.

The V call is TRBV12-1, the J call TRBJ2-1. TRBV12-1 is a known pseudogene. The CDR3 consists of 15 residues. The CDR3 DNA follows: TGTGCCAGCAGCCCTCTCGCCGTCTCCTACAATGAGCAGTTCTTC. Translation: CASSPLAVSYNEQFF.

This clone is deemed medium-sized. The rearrangement links TRBV30 to TRBJ2-1; D is uncertain. Trimming took off 4 bases at V and 9 bases at J, with 22 bases between the two ends. Looked up from germline, CDR1 is GTSNPN and CDR2 is SVGIG (reference sequence). The CDR3 is 15 residues long. CDR3 DNA sequence: TGTGCCTGGATCCCCTTGGGCTTTGCAGAGGTTGAGCAGTTCTTC. It yields the protein CAWIPLGFAEVEQFF.